This T cell receptor (beta chain) was recovered during a study of blood T cell repertoires in COVID-19. About the research overall: The United States, Italy and Spain were the sources of the acute and convalescent COVID-19 samples. The cDNA or gDNA used as material had been derived from T cells, B-cell-depleted T cells, or PBMCs.

In the original processing: Reference gene primer amplification yielded estimated nucleated cell counts. Here immunoSEQ multiplex PCR was the method, and the copy in TCRdb shows in-frame clones only, minus some. From that table come the V and J calls and clone size; the DNA was used to work out D and trimming. Of 250,000 to 300,000 clones listed, roughly 83% are singletons. In germline, CDR1 is SNHLY, CDR2 FYNNEI. V shed 1 base and J shed 10 bases, with 11 bases lying between them. The CDR3 runs to 13 residues. The source is a man between 60 and 70 years old who had recovered from COVID-19. This chain joins TRBV2 and TRBJ2-1, with a weak D call TRBD2 (5 bases). The sequencing sample was made of peripheral blood. The CDR3 reads CASSEGGLAEQFF. CDR3 DNA: TGTGCCAGCAGTGAAGGTGGTCTAGCAGAGCAGTTCTTC.